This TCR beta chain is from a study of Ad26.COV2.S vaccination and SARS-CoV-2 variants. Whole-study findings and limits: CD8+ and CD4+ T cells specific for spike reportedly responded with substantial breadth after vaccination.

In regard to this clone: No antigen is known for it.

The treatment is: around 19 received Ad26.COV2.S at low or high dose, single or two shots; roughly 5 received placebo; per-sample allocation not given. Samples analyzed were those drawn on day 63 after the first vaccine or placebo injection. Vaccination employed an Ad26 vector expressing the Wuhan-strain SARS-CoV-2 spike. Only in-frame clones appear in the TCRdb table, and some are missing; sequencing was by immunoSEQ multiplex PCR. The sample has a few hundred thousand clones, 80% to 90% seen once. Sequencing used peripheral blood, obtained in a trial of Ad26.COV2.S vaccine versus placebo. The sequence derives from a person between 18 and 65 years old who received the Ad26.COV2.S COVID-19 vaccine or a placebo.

The CDR3 sequence: CASWGTSGGDEQFF. CDR3 nucleotides: TGTGCCTCTTGGGGAACTAGCGGGGGGGATGAGCAGTTCTTC. The chain combines TRBV10-3 with TRBJ2-1, with TRBD2 matching 13 bases. Germline V CDR1 and CDR2: ENHRY, SYGVKD. Trimming took 11 bases from V and 8 from J; bases not matched to a gene: 9. This CDR3 is 14 amino acids long.